Detailed here is one TCR beta chain. Sequencing used immunoSEQ multiplex PCR; TCRdb keeps in-frame clones, though not all of them. The top ten clones hold about 9.8% of a sample with about 70,000 clones, around 83% of them seen once. This entry comes from a study of blood T cell repertoires in COVID-19. Sequenced: peripheral blood. The sequence came from a woman older than 75 with acute or convalescent COVID-19.

The CDR3 region has the DNA TGCGCCAGCAGCCCGATCCTAGCGGGGGGGCTTACTGAGACCCAGTACTTC. Its protein is CASSPILAGGLTETQYF. The genes are TRBV5-1 and TRBJ2-5, with 12 bases aligning to TRBD2. This CDR3 spans 17 amino acids. Trimming took 4 bases from V and 5 from J; bases not matched to a gene: 12. CDR1 is SGHRS and CDR2 is YFSETQ in the germline V gene.